Given below is one T cell receptor (beta chain) in context. No antigen is known for it. Trimming pared 8 bases from V and 4 bases from J, leaving 9 bases between. Germline loops: CDR1 SQVTM, CDR2 ANQGSEA. This CDR3 is built from 11 residues. Assay used: immunoSEQ multiplex PCR; TCRdb lists only in-frame clones, some missing. In the table there are 170,000 or so clones, about 85% of which are singletons. The data are from a study of cytomegalovirus exposure and HLA in healthy donors. The donors were in the approximately 120-subject validation cohort; that cohort was separate from the roughly 730-subject first cohort. Study-wide points: Investigators reported some 150 TCR beta chains as tied to cytomegalovirus. A later analysis found first-cohort TCR clusters tended to co-occur in the 130 or so validation repertoires. As confirmed in vitro, a few CMV-associated chains were specific for CMV antigens.

The J gene is TRBJ2-1, the V gene TRBV29-1; D is uncertain. Sequencing was done on a sample of PBMCs. This sequence originates from a man aged 18 to 35 in good health and CMV-seropositive. This chain's CDR3 is CSTTEYNEQFF. As DNA, the CDR3 is TGCAGCACGACGGAGTACAATGAGCAGTTCTTC.